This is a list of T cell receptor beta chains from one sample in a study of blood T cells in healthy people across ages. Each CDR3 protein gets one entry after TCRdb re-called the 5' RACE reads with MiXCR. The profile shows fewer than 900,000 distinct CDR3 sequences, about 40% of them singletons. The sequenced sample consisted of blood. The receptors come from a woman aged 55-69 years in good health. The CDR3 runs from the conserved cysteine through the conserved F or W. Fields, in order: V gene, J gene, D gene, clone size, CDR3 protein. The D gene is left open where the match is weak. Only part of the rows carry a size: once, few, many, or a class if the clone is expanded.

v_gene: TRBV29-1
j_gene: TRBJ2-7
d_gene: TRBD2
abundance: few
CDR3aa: CRALRRGRGFEQYF

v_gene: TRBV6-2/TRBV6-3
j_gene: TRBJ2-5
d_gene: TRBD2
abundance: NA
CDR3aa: CASSRESGSGNEQYF

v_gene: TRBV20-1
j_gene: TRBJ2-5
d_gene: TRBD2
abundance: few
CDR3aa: CSASGGQLETQYF

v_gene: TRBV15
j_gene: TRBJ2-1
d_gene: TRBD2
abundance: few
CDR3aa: CATSQGLAGSLEQFF

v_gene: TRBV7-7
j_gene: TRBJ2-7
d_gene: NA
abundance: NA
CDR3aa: CASSIGRHYEQYF

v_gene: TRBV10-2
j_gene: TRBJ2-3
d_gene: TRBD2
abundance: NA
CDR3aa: CASSAGTSGGDTQYF

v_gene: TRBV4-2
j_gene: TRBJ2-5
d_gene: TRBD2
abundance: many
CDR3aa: CASSQAVAGGSETQYF

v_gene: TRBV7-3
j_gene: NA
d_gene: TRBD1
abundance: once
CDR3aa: CASSSQGGPGNIQYF

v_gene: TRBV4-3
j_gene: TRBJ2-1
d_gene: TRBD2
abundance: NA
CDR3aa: CASSQGPGGTSGRNNEQFF

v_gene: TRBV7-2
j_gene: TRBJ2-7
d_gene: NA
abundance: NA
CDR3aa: CASSRTPSYEQYF

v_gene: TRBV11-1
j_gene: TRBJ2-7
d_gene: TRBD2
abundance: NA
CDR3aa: CASSIGFIGDYNEQYF

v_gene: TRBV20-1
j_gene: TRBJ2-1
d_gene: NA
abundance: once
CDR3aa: CSARDFSLARPYNEQFF

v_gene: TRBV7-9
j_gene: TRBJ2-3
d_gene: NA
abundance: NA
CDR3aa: CACSLTAGRRTDTQYF

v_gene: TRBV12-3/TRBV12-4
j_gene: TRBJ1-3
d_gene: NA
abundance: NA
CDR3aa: CASSSAGSLGSGNTIYF

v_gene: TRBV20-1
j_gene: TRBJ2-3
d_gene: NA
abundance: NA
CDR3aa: CSARDKAFSTDTQYF

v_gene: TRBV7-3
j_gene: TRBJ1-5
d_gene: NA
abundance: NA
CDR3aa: CASSLRRDLQPQHF

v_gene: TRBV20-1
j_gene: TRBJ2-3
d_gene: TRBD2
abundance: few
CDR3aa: CSAVSLAGRTDTQYF

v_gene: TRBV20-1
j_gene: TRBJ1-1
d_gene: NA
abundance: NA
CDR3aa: CSARVGGGNTEAFF

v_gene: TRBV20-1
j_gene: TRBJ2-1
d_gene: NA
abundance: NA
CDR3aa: CSANLLGDNEQFF

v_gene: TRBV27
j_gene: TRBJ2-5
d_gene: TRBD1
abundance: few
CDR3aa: CASSSLRQGVKAETQYF

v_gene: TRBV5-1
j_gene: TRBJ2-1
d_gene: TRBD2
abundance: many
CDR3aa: CASSPSGLAGGPQFF

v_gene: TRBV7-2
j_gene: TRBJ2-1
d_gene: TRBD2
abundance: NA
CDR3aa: CASSLEASGLGYEQFF

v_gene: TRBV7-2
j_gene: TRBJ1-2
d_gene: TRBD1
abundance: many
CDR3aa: CASSRGQGPLNYGYTF

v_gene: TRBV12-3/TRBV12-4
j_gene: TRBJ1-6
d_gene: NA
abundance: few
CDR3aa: CASSFTGNNSPLHF

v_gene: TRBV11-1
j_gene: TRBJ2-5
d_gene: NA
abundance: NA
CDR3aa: CASSLAGTPEETQYF